These 2 T cell receptor beta chains originate from one sample sequenced in a study of OX40 agonist ivuxolimab in advanced cancers. Using immunoSEQ multiplex PCR, the repertoire was profiled, and TCRdb retains in-frame clones only, with some absent. The table records 15,000 to 20,000 clones, around 93% of them present only once. Sequencing used CD4+ or CD8+ T cells sorted from blood, obtained in a trial of the OX40 agonist ivuxolimab. All receptors derive from an adult with an advanced solid tumor such as melanoma, head and neck, liver or kidney cancer.

The chain combines TRBV28 with TRBJ2-5; possibly TRBD2 for D (7 bases). The V and J ends lost 7 bases and 4 bases respectively, with 13 bases between them. This CDR3 spans 13 amino acids. Per germline, CDR1 MDHEN and CDR2 SYDVKM. For the CDR3, the DNA is TGTGCCAGCAACCTGGCGGGGGCAGAGACCCAGTACTTC. It codes for CASNLAGAETQYF.

This clone was observed a handful of times. The chain has TRBV27 and TRBJ2-1; D uncertain. Germline CDR1 and CDR2: MNHEY and SMNVEV (reference sequence). V was clipped by 0 bases and J by 4 bases, with 4 bases between them. The CDR3 has 13 amino acids. The CDR3 loop reads CASSLSEYNEQFF. CDR3 DNA: TGTGCCAGCAGTTTATCAGAGTACAATGAGCAGTTCTTC.